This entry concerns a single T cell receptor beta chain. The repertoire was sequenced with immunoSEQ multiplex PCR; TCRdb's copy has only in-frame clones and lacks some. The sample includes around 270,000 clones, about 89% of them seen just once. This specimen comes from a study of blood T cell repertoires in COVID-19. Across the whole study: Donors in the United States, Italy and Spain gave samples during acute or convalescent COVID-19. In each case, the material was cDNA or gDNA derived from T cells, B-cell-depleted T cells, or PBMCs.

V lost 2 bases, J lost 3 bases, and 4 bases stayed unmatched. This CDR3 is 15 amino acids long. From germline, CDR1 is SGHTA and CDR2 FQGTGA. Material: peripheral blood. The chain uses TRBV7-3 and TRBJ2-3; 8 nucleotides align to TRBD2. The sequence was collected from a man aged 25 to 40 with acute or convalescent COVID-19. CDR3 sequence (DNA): TGTGCCAGCAGCTTAGTCGGCGGGAGGACAGATACGCAGTATTTT. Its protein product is CASSLVGGRTDTQYF.